This T cell receptor beta chain originates from a study of T cell repertoires in cytomegalovirus infection. In the study overall: Through public TCR beta signatures, both CMV infection and matching HLA type were indicated. Study results and limitations: The cumulative frequency of public TCR beta families identified carriers of CMV plus the relevant HLA. What dominated the ex vivo response were HLA-C-restricted CMV-specific TCR beta clonotypes.

Concerning this clonotype itself: What it binds is unknown.

TCRdb reanalysed the reads using MiXCR and keeps one entry per CDR3 protein. The sample has about 360,000 distinct CDR3 sequences; 15% to 20% are singletons. The V and J ends lost 6 bases and 3 bases, in that order; junction bases with no gene match: 5. From germline, CDR1 is LNHDA and CDR2 SQIVND (reference sequence). The CDR3 sequence is 14 residues long. V is TRBV19 and J is TRBJ1-5, with 7 bases identical to TRBD1. Sequenced: PBMCs. The receptor was isolated from a human donor in good health (CMV status not recorded). Some clones in this sample may be carry-over from other donors' samples. CDR3 in amino acids: CASRGGQSNQPQHF. The CDR3 DNA follows: TGTGCCAGTAGGGGGGGACAGTCCAATCAGCCCCAGCATTTT. The variable domain in full, with the rest retrieved from reference TRBV19 and TRBJ1-5, is DGGITQSPKYLFRKEGQNVTLSCEQNLNHDAMYWYRQDPGQGLRLIYYSQIVNDFQKGDIAEGYSVSREKKESFPLTVTSAQKNPTAFYLCASRGGQSNQPQHFGDGTRLSIL.